This T cell receptor (beta chain) originates from a study of shared clonotypes between healthy human individuals. Germline loops: CDR1 LNHDA, CDR2 SQIVND (reference sequence). The trim removed 5 bases at V and 2 bases at J, leaving 7 bases unmatched. This CDR3 region has 15 residues. Libraries were prepared by immunoSEQ multiplex PCR; TCRdb keeps only in-frame clonotypes and omits some of them. This sample carries hundreds of thousands of clones, 60% to 75% of them seen once, and the ten largest clones take 1.5% to 2%. The chain combines TRBV19 with TRBJ2-3; 7 nucleotides align to TRBD2. The sequence was collected from a woman aged 25 to 39 in good health. Sample: memory CD4+ T cells sorted from blood. Specified subset: CD45RA-negative fraction. CDR3 sequence: CASSSLADYTDTQYF. The CDR3 DNA is TGTGCCAGTAGTTCCCTAGCGGATTACACAGATACGCAGTATTTT.